Sequencing of this TCR beta chain was carried out in a study of shared clonotypes between healthy human individuals. The germline CDR1 and CDR2 sequences are GTSNPN and SVGIG (reference sequence). This CDR3 contains 17 residues. Deletions cut 2 bases from V and 0 bases from J, with 14 bases between. This clone appeared a single time. The method was immunoSEQ multiplex PCR; TCRdb's version includes in-frame clones alone and lacks a portion of them. The table records more than 900,000 clones, 70% to 80% of them present only once. The sequence was obtained from a man in his late teens or twenties in good health. Some clones in this sample may be carry-over from other donors' samples. Sequences were obtained from memory CD4+ T cells from PBMCs. The subset denotes: CD45RA-negative fraction. The V and J genes are TRBV30 and TRBJ2-6, with D tentatively TRBD1 (7 bases). The CDR3 is CAWSRRGLSSGANVLTF. CDR3 DNA: TGTGCCTGGAGTAGGAGGGGGCTAAGCTCTGGGGCCAACGTCCTGACTTTC.